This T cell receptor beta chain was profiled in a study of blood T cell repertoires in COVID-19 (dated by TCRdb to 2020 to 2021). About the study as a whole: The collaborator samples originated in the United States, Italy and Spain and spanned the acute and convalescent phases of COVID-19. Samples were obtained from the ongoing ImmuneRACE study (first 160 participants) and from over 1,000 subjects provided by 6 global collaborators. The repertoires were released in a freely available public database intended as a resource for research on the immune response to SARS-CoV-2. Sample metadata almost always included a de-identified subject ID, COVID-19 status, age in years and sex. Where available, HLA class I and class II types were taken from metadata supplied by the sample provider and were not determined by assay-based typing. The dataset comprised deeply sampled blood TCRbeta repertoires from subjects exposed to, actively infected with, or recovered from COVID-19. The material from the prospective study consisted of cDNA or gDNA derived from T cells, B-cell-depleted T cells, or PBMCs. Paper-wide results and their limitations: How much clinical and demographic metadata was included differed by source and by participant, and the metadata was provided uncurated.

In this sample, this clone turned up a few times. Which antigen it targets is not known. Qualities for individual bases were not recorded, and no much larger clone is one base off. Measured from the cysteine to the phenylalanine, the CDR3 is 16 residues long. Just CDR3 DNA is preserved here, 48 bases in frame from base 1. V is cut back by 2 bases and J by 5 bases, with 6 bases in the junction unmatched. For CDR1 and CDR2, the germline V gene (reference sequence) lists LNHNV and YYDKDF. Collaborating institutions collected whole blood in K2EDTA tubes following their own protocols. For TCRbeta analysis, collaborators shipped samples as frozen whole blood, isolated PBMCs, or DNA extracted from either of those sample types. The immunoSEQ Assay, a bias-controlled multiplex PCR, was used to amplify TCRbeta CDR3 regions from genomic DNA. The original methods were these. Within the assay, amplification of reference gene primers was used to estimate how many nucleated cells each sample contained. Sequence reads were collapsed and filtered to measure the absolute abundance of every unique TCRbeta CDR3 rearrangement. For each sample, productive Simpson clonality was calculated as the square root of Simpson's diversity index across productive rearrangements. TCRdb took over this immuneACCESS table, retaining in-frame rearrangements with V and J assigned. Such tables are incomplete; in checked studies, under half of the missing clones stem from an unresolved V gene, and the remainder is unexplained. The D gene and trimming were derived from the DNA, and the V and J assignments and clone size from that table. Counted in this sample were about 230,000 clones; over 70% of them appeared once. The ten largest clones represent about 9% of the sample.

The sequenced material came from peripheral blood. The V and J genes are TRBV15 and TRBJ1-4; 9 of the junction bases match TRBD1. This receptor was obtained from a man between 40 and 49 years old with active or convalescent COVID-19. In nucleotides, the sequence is TGTGCCACCAGCAGATTATCCGGGACAGGGAATGAAAAACTGTTTTTT. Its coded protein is CATSRLSGTGNEKLFF.